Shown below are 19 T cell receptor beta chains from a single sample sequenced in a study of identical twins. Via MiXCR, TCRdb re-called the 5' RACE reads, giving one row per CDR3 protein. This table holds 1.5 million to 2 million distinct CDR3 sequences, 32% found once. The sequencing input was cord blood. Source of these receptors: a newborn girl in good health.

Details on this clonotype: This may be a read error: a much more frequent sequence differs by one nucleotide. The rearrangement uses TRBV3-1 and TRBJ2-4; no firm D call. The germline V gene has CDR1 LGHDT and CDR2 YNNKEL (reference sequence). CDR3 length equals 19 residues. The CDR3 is CASSQEGLSARRAKNIRYF. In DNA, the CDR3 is TGTGCCAGCAGCCAAGAGGGGTTATCCGCGAGGCGAGCCAAAAACATTCGGTACTTC.

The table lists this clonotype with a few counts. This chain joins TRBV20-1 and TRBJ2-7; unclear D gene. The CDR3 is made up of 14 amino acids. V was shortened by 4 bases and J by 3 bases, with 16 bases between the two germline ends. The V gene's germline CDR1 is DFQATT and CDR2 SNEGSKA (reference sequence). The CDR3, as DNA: TGCAGTGCTACCCTCGGAAATAGACTCTACGAGCAGTACTTC. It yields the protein CSATLGNRLYEQYF.

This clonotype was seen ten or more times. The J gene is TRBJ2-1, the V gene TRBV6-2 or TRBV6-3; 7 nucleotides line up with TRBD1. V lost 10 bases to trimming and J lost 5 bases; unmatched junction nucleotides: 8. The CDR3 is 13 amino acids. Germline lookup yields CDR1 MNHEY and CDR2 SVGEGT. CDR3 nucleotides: TGTGCCACCTTCGACAGGGACGACAATGAGCAGTTCTTC. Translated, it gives CATFDRDDNEQFF.

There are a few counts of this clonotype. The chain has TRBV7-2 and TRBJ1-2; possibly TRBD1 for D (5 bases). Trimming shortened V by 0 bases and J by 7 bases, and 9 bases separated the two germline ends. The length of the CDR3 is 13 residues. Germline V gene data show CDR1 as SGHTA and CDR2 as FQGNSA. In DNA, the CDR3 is TGTGCCAGCAGCTTAGCCAGGGCAACTGGCTACACCTTC. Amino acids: CASSLARATGYTF. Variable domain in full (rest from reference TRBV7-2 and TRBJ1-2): GAGVSQSPSNKVTEKGKDVELRCDPISGHTALYWYRQSLGQGLEFLIYFQGNSAPDKSGLPSDRFSAERTGGSVSTLTIQRTQQEDSAVYLCASSLARATGYTFGSGTRLTVV.

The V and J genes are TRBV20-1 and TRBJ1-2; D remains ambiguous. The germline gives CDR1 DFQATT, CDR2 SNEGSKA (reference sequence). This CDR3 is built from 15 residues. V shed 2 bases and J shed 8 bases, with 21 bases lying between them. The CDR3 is CSARSGIEWRGGYTF. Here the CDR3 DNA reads TGCAGTGCTAGATCGGGGATTGAGTGGCGTGGCGGCTACACCTTC.

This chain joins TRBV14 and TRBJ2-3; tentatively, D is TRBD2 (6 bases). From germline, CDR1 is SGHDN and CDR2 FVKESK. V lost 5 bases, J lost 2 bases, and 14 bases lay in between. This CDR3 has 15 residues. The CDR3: CASSYRDSYTDTQYF. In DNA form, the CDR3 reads TGTGCCAGCAGCTACCGGGACTCATACACAGATACGCAGTATTTT. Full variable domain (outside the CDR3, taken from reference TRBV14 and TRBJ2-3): EAGVTQFPSHSVIEKGQTVTLRCDPISGHDNLYWYRRVMGKEIKFLLHFVKESKQDESGMPNNRFLAERTGGTYSTLKVQPAELEDSGVYFCASSYRDSYTDTQYFGPGTRLTVL.

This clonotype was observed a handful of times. This CDR3 reads CSARSAPSTDTQYF. The DNA for the CDR3 is TGCAGTGCTAGATCTGCGCCTAGCACAGATACGCAGTATTTT. The gene calls are TRBV20-1 and TRBJ2-3; D is unresolved. V lost 2 bases to trimming and J lost 0 bases, with 9 bases between them. Germline CDR1 and CDR2: DFQATT and SNEGSKA (reference sequence). The CDR3 contains 14 residues.

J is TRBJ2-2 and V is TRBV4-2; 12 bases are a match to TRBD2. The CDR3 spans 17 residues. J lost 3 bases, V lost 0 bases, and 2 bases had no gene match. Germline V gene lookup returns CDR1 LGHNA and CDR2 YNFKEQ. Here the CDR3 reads CASSQDPSGRDTGELFF. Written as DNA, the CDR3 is TGTGCCAGCAGCCAAGATCCTAGCGGGAGGGACACCGGGGAGCTGTTTTTT.

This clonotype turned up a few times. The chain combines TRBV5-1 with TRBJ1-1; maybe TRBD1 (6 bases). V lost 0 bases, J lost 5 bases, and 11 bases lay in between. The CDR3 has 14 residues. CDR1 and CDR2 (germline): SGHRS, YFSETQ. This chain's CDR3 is CASSLVAGDTEAFF. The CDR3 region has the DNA TGCGCCAGCAGCTTGGTGGCAGGGGATACTGAAGCTTTCTTT.

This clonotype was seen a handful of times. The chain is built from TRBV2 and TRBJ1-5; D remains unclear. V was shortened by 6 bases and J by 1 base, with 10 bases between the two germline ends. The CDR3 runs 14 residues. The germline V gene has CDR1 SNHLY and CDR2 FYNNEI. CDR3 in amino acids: CASSRSASNQPQHF. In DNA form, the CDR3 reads TGTGCCAGCAGCCGGTCGGCGAGCAATCAGCCCCAGCATTTT.

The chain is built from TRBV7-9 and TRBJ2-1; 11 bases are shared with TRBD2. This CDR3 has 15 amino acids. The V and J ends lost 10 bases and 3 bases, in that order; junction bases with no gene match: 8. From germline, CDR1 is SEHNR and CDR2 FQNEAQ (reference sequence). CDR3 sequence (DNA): TGTGCCAAGCCGGGACTAGCGGCCGTCTACAATGAGCAGTTCTTC. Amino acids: CAKPGLAAVYNEQFF.

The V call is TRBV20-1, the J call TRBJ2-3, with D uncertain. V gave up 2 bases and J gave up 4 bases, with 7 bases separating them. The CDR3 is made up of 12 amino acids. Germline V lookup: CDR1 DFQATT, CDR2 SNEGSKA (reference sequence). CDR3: CSARSRPDTQYF. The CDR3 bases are TGCAGTGCTAGATCGCGGCCAGATACGCAGTATTTT.

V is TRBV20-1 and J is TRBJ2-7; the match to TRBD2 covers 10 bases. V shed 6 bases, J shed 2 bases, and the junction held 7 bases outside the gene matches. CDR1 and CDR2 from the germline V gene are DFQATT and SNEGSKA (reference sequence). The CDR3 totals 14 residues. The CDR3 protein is CSADISGRTYEQYF. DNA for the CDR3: TGCAGTGCCGACATTAGCGGGAGGACCTACGAGCAGTACTTC.

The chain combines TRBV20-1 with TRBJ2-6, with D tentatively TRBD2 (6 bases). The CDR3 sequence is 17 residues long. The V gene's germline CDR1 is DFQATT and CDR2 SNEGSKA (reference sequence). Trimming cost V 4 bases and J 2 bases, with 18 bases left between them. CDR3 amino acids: CSATPWEDRAGANVLTF. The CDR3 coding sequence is TGCAGTGCTACCCCATGGGAGGACCGGGCTGGGGCCAACGTCCTGACTTTC.

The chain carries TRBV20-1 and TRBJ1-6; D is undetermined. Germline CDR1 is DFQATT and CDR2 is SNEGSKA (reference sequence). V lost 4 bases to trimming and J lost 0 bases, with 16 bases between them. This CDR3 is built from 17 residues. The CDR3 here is CSATGRARSSYNSPLHF. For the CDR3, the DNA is TGCAGTGCTACCGGAAGGGCCAGGAGCTCCTATAATTCACCCCTCCACTTT.

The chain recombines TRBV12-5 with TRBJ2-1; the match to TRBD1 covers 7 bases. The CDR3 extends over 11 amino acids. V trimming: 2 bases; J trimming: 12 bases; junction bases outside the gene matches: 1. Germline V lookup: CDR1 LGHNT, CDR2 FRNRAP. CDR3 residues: CASGLNRGQFF. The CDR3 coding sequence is TGTGCTAGTGGTTTGAACAGGGGGCAGTTCTTC.

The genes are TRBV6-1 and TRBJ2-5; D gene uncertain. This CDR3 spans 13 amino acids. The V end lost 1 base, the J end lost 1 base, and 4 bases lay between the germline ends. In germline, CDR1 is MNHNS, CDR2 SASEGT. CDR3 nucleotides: TGTGCCAGCAGTGAAGACGGCCAAGAGACCCAGTACTTC. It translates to CASSEDGQETQYF.

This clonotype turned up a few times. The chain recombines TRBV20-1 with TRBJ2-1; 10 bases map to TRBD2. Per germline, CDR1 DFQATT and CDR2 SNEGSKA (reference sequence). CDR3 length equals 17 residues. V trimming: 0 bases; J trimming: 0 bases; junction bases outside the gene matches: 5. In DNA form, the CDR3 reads TGCAGTGCTAGAGATAGCGGGGGGCTTCTCTCCTACAATGAGCAGTTCTTC. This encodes CSARDSGGLLSYNEQFF.

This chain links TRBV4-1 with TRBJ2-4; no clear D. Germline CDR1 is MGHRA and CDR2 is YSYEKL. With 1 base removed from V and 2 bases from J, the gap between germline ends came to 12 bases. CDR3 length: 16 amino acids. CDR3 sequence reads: CASSQGQARTKNIQYF. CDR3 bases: TGCGCCAGCAGCCAAGGCCAAGCTAGAACCAAAAACATTCAGTACTTC.